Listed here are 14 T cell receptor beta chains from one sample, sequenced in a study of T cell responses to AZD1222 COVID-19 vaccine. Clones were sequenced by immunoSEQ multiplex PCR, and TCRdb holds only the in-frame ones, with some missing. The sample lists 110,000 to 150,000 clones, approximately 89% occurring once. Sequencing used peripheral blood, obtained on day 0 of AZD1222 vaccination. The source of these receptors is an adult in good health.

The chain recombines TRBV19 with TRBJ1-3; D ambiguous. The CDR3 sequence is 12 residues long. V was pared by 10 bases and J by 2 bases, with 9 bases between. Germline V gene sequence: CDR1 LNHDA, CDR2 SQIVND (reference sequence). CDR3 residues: CATSWAGNTIYF. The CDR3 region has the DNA TGTGCCACCTCGTGGGCTGGAAACACCATATATTTT.

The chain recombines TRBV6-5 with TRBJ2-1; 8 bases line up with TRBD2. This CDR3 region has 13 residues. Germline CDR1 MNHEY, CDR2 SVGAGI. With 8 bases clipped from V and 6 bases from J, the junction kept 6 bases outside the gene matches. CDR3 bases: TGTGCCAGCTGGGGCGGGAGGCTCAATGAGCAGTTCTTC. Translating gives CASWGGRLNEQFF.

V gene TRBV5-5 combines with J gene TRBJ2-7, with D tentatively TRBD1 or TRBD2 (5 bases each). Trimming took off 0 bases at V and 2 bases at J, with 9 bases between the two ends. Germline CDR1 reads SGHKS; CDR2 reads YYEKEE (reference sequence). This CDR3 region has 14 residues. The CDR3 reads CASSLVGPTYEQYF. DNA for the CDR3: TGTGCCAGCAGCTTGGTGGGACCAACCTACGAGCAGTACTTC.

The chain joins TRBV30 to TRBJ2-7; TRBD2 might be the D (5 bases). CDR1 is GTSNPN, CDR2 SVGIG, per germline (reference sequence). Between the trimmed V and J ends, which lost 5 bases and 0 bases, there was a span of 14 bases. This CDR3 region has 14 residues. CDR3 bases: TGTGCCTGGCGCGAAGTGGGGAGCTCCTACGAGCAGTACTTC. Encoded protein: CAWREVGSSYEQYF.

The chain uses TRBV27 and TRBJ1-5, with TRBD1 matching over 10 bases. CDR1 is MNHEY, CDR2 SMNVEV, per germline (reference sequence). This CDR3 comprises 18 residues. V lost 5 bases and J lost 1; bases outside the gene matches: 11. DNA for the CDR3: TGTGCCAGCAGTCCCGGGACAGGGGTACTGGGCAGCAATCAGCCCCAGCATTTT. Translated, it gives CASSPGTGVLGSNQPQHF.

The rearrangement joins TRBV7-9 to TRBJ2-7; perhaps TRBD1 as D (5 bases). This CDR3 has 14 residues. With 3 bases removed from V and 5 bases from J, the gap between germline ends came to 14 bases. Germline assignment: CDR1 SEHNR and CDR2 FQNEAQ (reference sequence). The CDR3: CASSFIAGLHEQYF. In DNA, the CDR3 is TGTGCCAGCAGCTTCATTGCAGGGTTACACGAGCAGTACTTC.

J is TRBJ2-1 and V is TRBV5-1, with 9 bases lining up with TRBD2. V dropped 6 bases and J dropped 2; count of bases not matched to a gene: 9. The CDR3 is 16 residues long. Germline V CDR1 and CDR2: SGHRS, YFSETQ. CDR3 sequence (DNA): TGCGCCAGCACCCTTGGGTCTAGCGGGGCCTACAATGAGCAGTTCTTC. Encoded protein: CASTLGSSGAYNEQFF. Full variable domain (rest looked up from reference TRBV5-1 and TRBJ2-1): KAGVTQTPRYLIKTRGQQVTLSCSPISGHRSVSWYQQTPGQGLQFLFEYFSETQRNKGNFPGRFSGRQFSNSRSEMNVSTLELGDSALYLCASTLGSSGAYNEQFFGPGTRLTVL.

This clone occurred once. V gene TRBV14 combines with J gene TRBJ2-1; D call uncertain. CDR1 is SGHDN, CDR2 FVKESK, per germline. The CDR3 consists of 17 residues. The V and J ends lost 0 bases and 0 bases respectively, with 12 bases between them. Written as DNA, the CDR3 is TGTGCCAGCAGCCAAGATCGTGTTGTTAGCTCCTACAATGAGCAGTTCTTC. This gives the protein CASSQDRVVSSYNEQFF.

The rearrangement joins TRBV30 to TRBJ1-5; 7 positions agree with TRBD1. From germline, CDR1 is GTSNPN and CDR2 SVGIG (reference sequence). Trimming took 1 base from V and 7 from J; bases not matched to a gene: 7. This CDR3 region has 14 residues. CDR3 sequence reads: CAWSDNWTGQPQHF. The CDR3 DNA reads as TGTGCCTGGAGTGACAACTGGACAGGCCAGCCCCAGCATTTT.

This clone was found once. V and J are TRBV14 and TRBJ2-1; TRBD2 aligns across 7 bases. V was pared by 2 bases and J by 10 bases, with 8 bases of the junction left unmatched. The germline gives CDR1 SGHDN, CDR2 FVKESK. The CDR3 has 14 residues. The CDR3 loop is CASSQRAAGVEQFF. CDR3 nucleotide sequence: TGTGCCAGCAGCCAACGGGCCGCGGGGGTAGAGCAGTTCTTC. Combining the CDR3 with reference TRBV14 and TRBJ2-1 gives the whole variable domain EAGVTQFPSHSVIEKGQTVTLRCDPISGHDNLYWYRRVMGKEIKFLLHFVKESKQDESGMPNNRFLAERTGGTYSTLKVQPAELEDSGVYFCASSQRAAGVEQFFGPGTRLTVL.

The CDR3, as DNA: TGTGCCAGCAGCCAGGGCCTCGCGGTGGGGCAAATAGGCAATCAGCCCCAGCATTTT. Protein product: CASSQGLAVGQIGNQPQHF. This rearrangement joins TRBV4-2 to TRBJ1-5, with a possible D match to TRBD1 (5 bases). CDR1 is LGHNA and CDR2 is YNFKEQ in the germline V gene. Trimming removed 3 bases from V and 2 bases from J, with 23 bases in between. CDR3 length: 19 residues.

DNA for the CDR3: TGTGCCAGCAGCCATTACAGGGGGAGTGATGAAAAACTGTTTTTT. Amino acids: CASSHYRGSDEKLFF. The genes are TRBV3-1 (or the pseudogene TRBV3-2) and TRBJ1-4; 8 nucleotides agree with TRBD1. The CDR3 loop spans 15 amino acids. CDR1 is LGHDT, CDR2 YNNKEL, per germline (reference sequence). V trimming: 3 bases; J trimming: 6 bases; junction bases outside the gene matches: 6.

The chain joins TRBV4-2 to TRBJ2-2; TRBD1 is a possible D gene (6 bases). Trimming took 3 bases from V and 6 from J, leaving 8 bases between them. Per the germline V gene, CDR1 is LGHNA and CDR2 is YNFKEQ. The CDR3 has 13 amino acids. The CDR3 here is CASSQTGPGELFF. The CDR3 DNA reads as TGTGCCAGCAGCCAGACAGGCCCCGGGGAGCTGTTTTTT.

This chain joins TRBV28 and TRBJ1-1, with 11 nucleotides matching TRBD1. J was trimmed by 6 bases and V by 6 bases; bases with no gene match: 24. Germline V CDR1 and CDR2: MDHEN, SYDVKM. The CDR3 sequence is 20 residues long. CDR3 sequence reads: CASSQWGQGVFGGRGSEAFF. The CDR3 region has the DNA TGTGCCAGCAGCCAATGGGGACAGGGGGTTTTTGGTGGCCGAGGTTCTGAAGCTTTCTTT.